These T cell receptor beta chains were read from a single sample in a study of radiation and T cells in renal cell carcinoma. Only in-frame clones appear in the TCRdb table, and some are missing; sequencing was by immunoSEQ multiplex PCR. The top ten hold less than 30% of the sample, which has roughly 14,000 clones, around 66% seen once. Here the sequenced sample was tumor tissue, taken from a patient whose treatment included radiotherapy and nephrectomy. Receptors originate from an older woman with renal cell carcinoma. Both conserved end residues are part of each CDR3. A D gene is named only where the DNA matches it firmly. Clone size is shown for a subset of rows, as once, few, many or a class of expanded clone.

CDR3 length	V gene	clone size	D gene	J gene	CDR3 DNA	CDR3 protein
16	TRBV12-5	-	TRBD1	TRBJ2-3	TGTGCTAGTGGTCCCCCGGACAGGGGGAGAACAGATACGCAGTATTTT	CASGPPDRGRTDTQYF
14	TRBV25-1	-	-	TRBJ1-4	TGTGCCAGCAGTTTTACGGGGGGTTATGAAAAACTGTTTTTT	CASSFTGGYEKLFF
14	TRBV4-3	-	-	TRBJ2-3	TGCGCCAGCAGCCAAGGGGGTGGCACAGATACGCAGTATTTT	CASSQGGGTDTQYF
13	TRBV7-2	-	TRBD1	TRBJ2-7	TGTGCCAGCAGTTTCGACAGGGGAAACGAGCAGTACTTC	CASSFDRGNEQYF
17	TRBV19	few	TRBD1	TRBJ1-2	TGTGCCAGTACACCCCCGCCTGGGACAGGAGCCGACTATGGCTACACCTTC	CASTPPPGTGADYGYTF
17	TRBV6-1	-	-	TRBJ1-6	TGTGCCAGCAGTGAAGGGCAGGGGAAATCCTATAATTCACCCCTCCACTTT	CASSEGQGKSYNSPLHF
15	TRBV2	-	TRBD1	TRBJ1-2	TGTGCCAGCAGTGGGGACAGGGGTTTAGGCTATGGCTACACCTTC	CASSGDRGLGYGYTF
13	TRBV9	-	-	TRBJ2-1	TGTGCCAGCAGCGTTGGCTCCTACAATGAGCAGTTCTTC	CASSVGSYNEQFF
16	TRBV18	few	-	TRBJ1-1	TGTGCCAGCTCAGCCACGGGGAGGGTTTCGAACACTGAAGCTTTCTTT	CASSATGRVSNTEAFF
16	TRBV4-3	few	-	TRBJ1-4	TGCGCCAGCAGCCCGTCCGGGGGAGCAACTAATGAAAAACTGTTTTTT	CASSPSGGATNEKLFF
14	TRBV28	once	TRBD1	TRBJ2-7	TGTGCCAGCAGTTTATCACAGGGGGCTTACGAGCAGTACTTC	CASSLSQGAYEQYF
13	TRBV7-9	-	-	TRBJ2-3	TGTGCCAGCAGCTTAGCCCTAGCAGATACGCAGTATTTT	CASSLALADTQYF
15	TRBV27	-	-	TRBJ2-1	TGTGCCAGCAGTACATCCGGGACCTCCGTCGATGAGCAGTTCTTC	CASSTSGTSVDEQFF
14	TRBV10-3	-	TRBD2	TRBJ2-7	TGTGCCATCAGTTTGGGGACTAGCGAGAACGAGCAGTACTTC	CAISLGTSENEQYF
18	TRBV9	few	-	TRBJ2-1	TGTGCCAGCAGCTCCCGAGGGGGGGTGGGAGTCTCCTACAATGAGCAGTTCTTC	CASSSRGGVGVSYNEQFF
12	TRBV9	-	TRBD1	TRBJ1-2	TGTGCCAGCAGCGTAGAAGGGGGCTCCTACACCTTC	CASSVEGGSYTF
16	TRBV6-4	-	TRBD2	TRBJ2-3	TGTGCCAGCAGTGAGGGTGGTGCACTAGCGATAGATACGCAGTATTTT	CASSEGGALAIDTQYF
14	TRBV21-1	-	-	TRBJ2-7	TGTGCCAGCAGCCCCTGGGGAGGGACCTACGAGCAGTACTTC	CASSPWGGTYEQYF
13	TRBV12-5	-	-	TRBJ1-2	TGTGCTAGTGGTTTGTCAGCTAACTATGGCTACACCTTC	CASGLSANYGYTF
15	TRBV2	once	TRBD1	TRBJ2-7	TGTGCCAGCAATACACCGGGACAGGGATACTACGAGCAGTACTTC	CASNTPGQGYYEQYF
13	TRBV5-1	-	-	TRBJ2-3	TGCGCCAGCAGAGAAGGGAGCACAGATACGCAGTATTTT	CASREGSTDTQYF
13	TRBV18	few	-	TRBJ2-1	TGTGCCAGCTCACCACCGTCTCTTAATGAGCAGTTCTTC	CASSPPSLNEQFF
14	TRBV28	few	-	TRBJ2-7	TGTGCCAGCAGTACTCCCGGCAGCTCCTACGAGCAGTACTTC	CASSTPGSSYEQYF
15	TRBV6-4	-	-	TRBJ2-1	TGTGCCAGCAGTGACTCAAAAGGGGGGGCATCTGAGCAGTTCTTC	CASSDSKGGASEQFF
15	TRBV5-1	-	-	TRBJ2-2	TGCGCCAGCAGCTTGGGTTCAGCGAACACCGGGGAGCTGTTTTTT	CASSLGSANTGELFF
19	TRBV19	-	-	TRBJ1-1	TGTGCCAGTAGTATCCCTGATGATCGGCAGGGGCCCATGAACACTGAAGCTTTCTTT	CASSIPDDRQGPMNTEAFF
16	TRBV13	-	TRBD2	TRBJ2-3	TGTGCCAGCAGCCTACGAACTAGCGGCGTGACAGATACGCAGTATTTT	CASSLRTSGVTDTQYF
13	TRBV7-2	medium-sized	-	TRBJ2-7	TGTGCCAGCAGCTACACGGGTTACGACGAGCAGTACTTC	CASSYTGYDEQYF
15	TRBV7-2	-	TRBD2	TRBJ2-7	TGTGCCAGCTCTATAGCGGGGAGGGGGACCTACGAGCAGTACTTC	CASSIAGRGTYEQYF
16	TRBV19	-	TRBD1	TRBJ1-5	TGTGCCAGTAGTATAGTTGGACAGGGGGCTAATCAGCCCCAGCATTTT	CASSIVGQGANQPQHF
12	TRBV11-3	-	-	TRBJ2-2	TGTGCCAGCAGCGTTAACACCGGGGAGCTGTTTTTT	CASSVNTGELFF
14	TRBV4-3	-	-	TRBJ1-4	TGCGCCAGCAGCCAAGATAGGGCTAATGAAAAACTGTTTTTT	CASSQDRANEKLFF
17	TRBV5-4	-	-	TRBJ1-2	TGTGCCAGCAACTTGGGGGCTCAAGGCACAGGAAACTATGGCTACACCTTC	CASNLGAQGTGNYGYTF
15	TRBV7-2	-	-	TRBJ2-3	TGTGCCAGCAGCCCTGATTCATTGGGCACAGATACGCAGTATTTT	CASSPDSLGTDTQYF
15	TRBV7-9	few	-	TRBJ1-2	TGTGCCAGCAGCTTAGGAAGGGGGGTGAACTATGGCTACACCTTC	CASSLGRGVNYGYTF